These 13 T cell receptor beta chains came from one sample sequenced in a study of CD8 T cells in ankylosing spondylitis. A single record per CDR3 protein comes from TCRdb applying MiXCR to the 5' RACE reads. The sample consists of 250,000 to 400,000 distinct CDR3 sequences, approximately 10% of them appearing once. The sequenced sample consisted of blood, either unsorted or a sorted T cell fraction (not recorded which). The receptors shown here come from a female donor with ankylosing spondylitis or in good health (not recorded which).

In its sample, this clonotype was seen many times. V usage is TRBV10-3 and J usage is TRBJ2-7, with 11 bases that match TRBD2. The CDR3 sequence is 13 residues long. V lost 6 bases, J lost 4 bases, and 2 bases stayed unmatched. The germline CDR1 and CDR2 sequences are ENHRY and SYGVKD. The CDR3 nucleotides are TGTGCCATCAGGGGACTAGCGGATTACGAGCAGTACTTC. This codes for CAIRGLADYEQYF.

The chain carries TRBV7-8 and TRBJ1-2; 10 bases fit TRBD1. This CDR3 comprises 17 residues. Per the germline V gene, CDR1 is SGHVS and CDR2 is FQNEAQ. The ends lost 5 bases at V and 2 bases at J; junction bases unmatched: 11. The CDR3 coding sequence is TGTGCCAGCAGCACTATCCGGGACAGGGGACTAAACTATGGCTACACCTTC. Protein sequence: CASSTIRDRGLNYGYTF.

Ten or more counts support this clonotype. The CDR3 sequence is CSATGQLYEQYF. DNA of the CDR3: TGCAGTGCAACGGGACAGCTCTACGAGCAGTACTTC. The chain employs TRBV20-1 and TRBJ2-7; the match to TRBD1 covers 7 bases. The V gene's germline CDR1 is DFQATT and CDR2 SNEGSKA (reference sequence). The CDR3 runs 12 residues. Losses at the gene ends were 6 bases for V and 3 bases for J; bases not matched to a gene: 5.

This clonotype was counted many times. This chain links TRBV10-3 with TRBJ2-7, with D tentatively TRBD2 (6 bases). There are 16 residues in the CDR3. Germline V gene sequence: CDR1 ENHRY, CDR2 SYGVKD. Trimming took 4 bases from V and 4 from J, leaving 20 bases between them. DNA of the CDR3: TGTGCCATCAGTGTTTCGTATGGGGACTCCAAATACGAGCAGTACTTC. It translates to CAISVSYGDSKYEQYF.

At least ten counts were recorded for this clonotype. The rearrangement links TRBV12-3 or TRBV12-4 to TRBJ1-2; D might be TRBD1 (6 bases). The CDR3 is made up of 13 amino acids. V was pared by 3 bases and J by 7 bases, with 12 bases between. The CDR3 protein is CASSFVGGLGYTF. In DNA, the CDR3 is TGTGCCAGCAGTTTCGTAGGGGGACTTGGCTACACCTTC.

This clonotype has ten or more counts. This chain joins TRBV6-2 or TRBV6-3 and TRBJ2-1; TRBD1 aligns across 10 bases. The CDR3 is 17 residues long. Per the germline V gene, CDR1 is MNHEY and CDR2 is SVGEGT. V trimming: 2 bases; J trimming: 7 bases; junction bases outside the gene matches: 11. The CDR3 spells CASSYHAGTGVFNEQFF. The CDR3 bases are TGTGCCAGCAGTTACCACGCTGGGACAGGGGTCTTTAATGAGCAGTTCTTC.

V is TRBV20-1 and J is TRBJ2-3; D may correspond to TRBD1 or TRBD2 (6 bases each). V was shortened by 1 base and J by 2 bases, with 19 bases between the two germline ends. Germline lookup yields CDR1 DFQATT and CDR2 SNEGSKA (reference sequence). This CDR3 has 17 residues. In DNA form, the CDR3 reads TGCAGTGCTAGAGGGAGGGGGACTGCATTTTTCACAGATACGCAGTATTTT. Amino acids: CSARGRGTAFFTDTQYF.

In this sample, this clonotype turned up many times. The CDR3 loop is CASSLPVITGELFF. CDR3 coding DNA: TGTGCCAGCAGTTTGCCCGTCATCACCGGGGAGCTGTTTTTT. The chain carries TRBV28 and TRBJ2-2; D ambiguous. The CDR3 length is 14 residues. The germline CDR1 and CDR2 sequences are MDHEN and SYDVKM. Trimming took 3 bases from V and 4 from J, leaving 9 bases between them. Together with reference TRBV28 and TRBJ2-2, the CDR3 gives the full variable domain: DVKVTQSSRYLVKRTGEKVFLECVQDMDHENMFWYRQDPGLGLRLIYFSYDVKMKEKGDIPEGYSVSREKKERFSLILESASTNQTSMYLCASSLPVITGELFFGEGSRLTVL.

V usage is TRBV7-2 and J usage is TRBJ1-3, with D perhaps TRBD1 (6 bases). Trimming took 5 bases from V and 4 from J, leaving 15 bases between them. This CDR3 region has 15 residues. Germline V CDR1 and CDR2: SGHTA, FQGNSA. This chain's CDR3 is CASSLDGQHGNTIYF. As DNA, the CDR3 is TGTGCCAGCAGCCTCGACGGACAGCACGGAAACACCATATATTTT.

Many counts were recorded for this clonotype. The gene calls are TRBV20-1 and TRBJ1-5; D not certain. V lost 0 bases and J 4 bases, leaving 1 base between the germline ends. The germline V gene encodes CDR1 DFQATT and CDR2 SNEGSKA (reference sequence). This CDR3 is built from 11 residues. The DNA of the CDR3 is TGCAGTGCTAGAGAAAATCAGCCCCAGCATTTT. Its protein is CSARENQPQHF.

This clonotype was detected only a few times. The V call is TRBV7-9, the J call TRBJ1-5; no definite D call. Germline assignment: CDR1 SEHNR and CDR2 FQNEAQ (reference sequence). V lost 0 bases to trimming and J lost 7 bases, with 10 bases between them. This CDR3 is built from 14 residues. CDR3 sequence: CASSLAGFNQPQHF. Written as DNA, the CDR3 is TGTGCCAGCAGCTTAGCAGGGTTTAACCAGCCCCAGCATTTT.

The sample holds many counts of this clonotype. This rearrangement joins TRBV21-1 to TRBJ2-3. TRBV21-1 is a known pseudogene. The CDR3 sequence is 14 residues long. CDR3 in amino acids: CASSKLPDHRGQYF. The DNA for the CDR3 is TGTGCCAGCAGCAAACTACCGGACCACCGTGGGCAGTATTTT.

This clonotype was recorded many times. The chain carries TRBV15 and TRBJ2-1; no firm D call. This CDR3 region has 15 residues. Per the germline V gene, CDR1 is LNHNV and CDR2 is YYDKDF (reference sequence). The V gene lost 0 bases and the J gene lost 6 bases, with 12 bases spanning the gap. CDR3 residues: CATSRDFRAGNEQFF. For the CDR3, the DNA is TGTGCCACCAGCAGAGATTTTAGGGCAGGCAATGAGCAGTTCTTC.